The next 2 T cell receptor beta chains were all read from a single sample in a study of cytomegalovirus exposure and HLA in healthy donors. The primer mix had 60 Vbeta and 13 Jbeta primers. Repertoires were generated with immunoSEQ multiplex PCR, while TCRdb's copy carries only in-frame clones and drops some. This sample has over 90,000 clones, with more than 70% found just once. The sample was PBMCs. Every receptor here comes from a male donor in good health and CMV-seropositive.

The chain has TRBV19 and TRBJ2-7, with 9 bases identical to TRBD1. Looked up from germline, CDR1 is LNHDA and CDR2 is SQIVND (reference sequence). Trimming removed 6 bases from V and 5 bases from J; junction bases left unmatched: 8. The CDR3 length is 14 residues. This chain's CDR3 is CASRLRDRVDEQYF. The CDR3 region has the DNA TGTGCCAGTAGACTCCGGGACAGGGTGGACGAGCAGTACTTC.

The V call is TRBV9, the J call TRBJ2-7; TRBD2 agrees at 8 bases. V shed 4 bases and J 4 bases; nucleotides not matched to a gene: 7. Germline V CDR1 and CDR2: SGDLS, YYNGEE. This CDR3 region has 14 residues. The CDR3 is CASSYTSGPYEQYF. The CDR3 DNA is TGTGCCAGCAGCTATACTAGCGGACCGTACGAGCAGTACTTC.